This T cell receptor beta chain was documented in a study of CD8 T cells in ankylosing spondylitis. TCRdb re-called the 5' RACE reads with MiXCR, one entry per CDR3 protein. The sample contains roughly 180,000 distinct CDR3 sequences, 9.5% to 10% of which appear only once. V lost 6 bases, J lost 9 bases, and 27 bases lay in between. Germline V lookup: CDR1 MDHEN, CDR2 SYDVKM. This CDR3 is built from 17 residues. This clonotype occurred a few times. Sequenced sample: blood, either unsorted or a sorted T cell fraction (not recorded which). The V and J genes are TRBV28 and TRBJ2-1; a possible D gene is TRBD2 (5 bases). The clonotype originates from a female donor with ankylosing spondylitis or in good health (not recorded which). The CDR3 spells CASRSDTAVLLSGEQFF. CDR3 DNA: TGTGCCAGCAGGTCGGATACAGCGGTTCTTTTAAGTGGTGAGCAGTTCTTC.